The source of this TCR beta chain is a study of a mutant IDH1 vaccine in newly diagnosed glioma. Time point reported: week 11, during vaccination. In the vaccine, a single dose held 300 ug of the mutant IDH1 20-mer peptide, along with topical imiquimod. CDR3 size: 16 residues. After removal of 5 bases from V and 3 bases from J, the junction contained 6 bases not matched to a gene. Per the germline V gene, CDR1 is SGHNT and CDR2 is YENEEA. A note on this clone: Its antigen remains unknown.

Here immunoSEQ multiplex PCR was the method, and the copy in TCRdb shows in-frame clones only, minus some. In the table there are some 120,000 clones, about 82% of which are singletons. The sequencing here drew on PBMCs, taken from a glioma patient whose treatment included an IDH1 peptide vaccine. The chain links TRBV11-3 to TRBJ2-2; 10 nucleotides agree with TRBD1. This clonotype originated in a man aged 35 to 55 with glioma. The CDR3 bases are TGTGCCAGCAGCATGACAGGGGGCCTAGACACCGGGGAGCTGTTTTTT. As protein: CASSMTGGLDTGELFF.